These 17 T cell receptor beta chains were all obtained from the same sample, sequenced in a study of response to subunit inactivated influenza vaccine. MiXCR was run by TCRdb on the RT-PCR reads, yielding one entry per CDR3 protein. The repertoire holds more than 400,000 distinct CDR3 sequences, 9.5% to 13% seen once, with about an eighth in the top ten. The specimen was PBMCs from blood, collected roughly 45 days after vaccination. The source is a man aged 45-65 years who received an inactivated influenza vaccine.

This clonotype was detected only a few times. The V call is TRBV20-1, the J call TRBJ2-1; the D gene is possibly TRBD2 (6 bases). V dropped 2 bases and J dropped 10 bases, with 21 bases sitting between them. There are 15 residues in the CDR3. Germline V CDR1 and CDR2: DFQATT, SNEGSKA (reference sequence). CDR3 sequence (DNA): TGCAGTGCTAGATCACCCCGCGGGGCTTTGAAGGAGCAGTTCTTC. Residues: CSARSPRGALKEQFF.

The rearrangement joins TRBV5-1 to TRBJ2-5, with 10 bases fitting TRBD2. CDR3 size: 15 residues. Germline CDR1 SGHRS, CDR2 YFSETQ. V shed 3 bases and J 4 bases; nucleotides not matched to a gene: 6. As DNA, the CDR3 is TGCGCCAGCAGCTCCCTAGCGGGGGTTCGAGAGACCCAGTACTTC. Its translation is CASSSLAGVRETQYF.

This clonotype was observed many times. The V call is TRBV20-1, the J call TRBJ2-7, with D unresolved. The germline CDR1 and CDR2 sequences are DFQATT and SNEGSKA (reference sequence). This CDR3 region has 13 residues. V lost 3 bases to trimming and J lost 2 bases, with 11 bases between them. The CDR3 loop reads CSARNRDAYEQYF. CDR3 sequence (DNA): TGCAGTGCTAGGAATAGGGATGCCTACGAGCAGTACTTC.

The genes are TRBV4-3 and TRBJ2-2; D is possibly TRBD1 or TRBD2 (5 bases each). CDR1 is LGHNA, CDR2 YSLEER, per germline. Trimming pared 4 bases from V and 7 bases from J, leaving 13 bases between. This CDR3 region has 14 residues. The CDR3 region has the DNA TGCGCCAGCAGCCCCACGAGGGGTGTCGGGGAGCTGTTTTTT. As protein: CASSPTRGVGELFF.

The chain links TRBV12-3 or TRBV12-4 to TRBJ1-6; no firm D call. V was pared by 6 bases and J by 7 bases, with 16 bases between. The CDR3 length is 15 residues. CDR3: CASRPMTGGNSPLHF. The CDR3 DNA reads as TGTGCCAGCAGACCGATGACCGGTGGAAATTCACCCCTCCACTTT.

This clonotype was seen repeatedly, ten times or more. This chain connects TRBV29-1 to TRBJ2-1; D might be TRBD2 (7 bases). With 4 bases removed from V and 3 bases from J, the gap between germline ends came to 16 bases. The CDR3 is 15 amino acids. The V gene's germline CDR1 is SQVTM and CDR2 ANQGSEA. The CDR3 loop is CSVVGGGHLYNEQFF. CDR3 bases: TGCAGCGTTGTGGGGGGGGGACATCTCTACAATGAGCAGTTCTTC.

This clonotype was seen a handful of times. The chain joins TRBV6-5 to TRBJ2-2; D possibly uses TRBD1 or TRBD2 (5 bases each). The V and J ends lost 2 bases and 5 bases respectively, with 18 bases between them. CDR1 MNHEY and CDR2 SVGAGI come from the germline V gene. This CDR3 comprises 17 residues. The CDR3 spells CASSYLGTASGTGELFF. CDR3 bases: TGTGCCAGCAGTTACCTCGGGACCGCTTCGGGTACCGGGGAGCTGTTTTTT.

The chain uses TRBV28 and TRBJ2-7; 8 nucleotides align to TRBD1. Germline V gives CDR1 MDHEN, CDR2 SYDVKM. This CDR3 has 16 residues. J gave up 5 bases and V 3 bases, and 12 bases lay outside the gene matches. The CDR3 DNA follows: TGTGCCAGCAGTTTCCAAACCCAGGGGGCAAACCACGAGCAGTACTTC. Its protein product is CASSFQTQGANHEQYF.

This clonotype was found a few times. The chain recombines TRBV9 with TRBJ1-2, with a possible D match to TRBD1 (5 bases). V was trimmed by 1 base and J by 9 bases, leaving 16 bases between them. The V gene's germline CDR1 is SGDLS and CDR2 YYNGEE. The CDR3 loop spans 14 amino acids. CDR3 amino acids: CASSVTGTAARYTF. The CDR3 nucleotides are TGTGCCAGCAGCGTAACCGGGACGGCGGCGCGCTACACCTTC. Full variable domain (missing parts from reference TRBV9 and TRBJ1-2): DSGVTQTPKHLITATGQRVTLRCSPRSGDLSVYWYQQSLDQGLQFLIQYYNGEERAKGNILERFSAQQFPDLHSELNLSSLELGDSALYFCASSVTGTAARYTFGSGTRLTVV.

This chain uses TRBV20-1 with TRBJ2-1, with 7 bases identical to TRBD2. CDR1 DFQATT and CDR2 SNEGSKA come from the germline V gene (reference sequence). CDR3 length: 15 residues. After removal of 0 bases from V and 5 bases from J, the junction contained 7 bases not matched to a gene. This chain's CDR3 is CSAREFGGRDNEQFF. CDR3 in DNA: TGCAGTGCTAGAGAATTTGGCGGGAGAGACAATGAGCAGTTCTTC.

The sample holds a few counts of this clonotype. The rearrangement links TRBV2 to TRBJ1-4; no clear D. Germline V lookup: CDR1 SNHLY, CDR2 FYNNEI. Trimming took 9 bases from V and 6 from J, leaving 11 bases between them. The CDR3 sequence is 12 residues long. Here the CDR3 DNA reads TGTGCCAGTACGGGGTACGATGAAAAACTGTTTTTT. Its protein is CASTGYDEKLFF.

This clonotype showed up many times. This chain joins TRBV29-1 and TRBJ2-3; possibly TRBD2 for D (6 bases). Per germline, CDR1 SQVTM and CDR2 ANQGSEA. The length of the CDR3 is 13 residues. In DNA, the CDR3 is TGCACCACACTCGGGACTCGAGGGGATACGCAGTATTTT. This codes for CTTLGTRGDTQYF.

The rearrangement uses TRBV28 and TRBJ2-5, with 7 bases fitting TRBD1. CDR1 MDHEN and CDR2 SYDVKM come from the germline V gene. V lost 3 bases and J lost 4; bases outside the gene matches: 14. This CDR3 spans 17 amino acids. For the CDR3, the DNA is TGTGCCAGCAGTTTTGATGGACAGATAAACAGGGGAGAGACCCAGTACTTC. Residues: CASSFDGQINRGETQYF.

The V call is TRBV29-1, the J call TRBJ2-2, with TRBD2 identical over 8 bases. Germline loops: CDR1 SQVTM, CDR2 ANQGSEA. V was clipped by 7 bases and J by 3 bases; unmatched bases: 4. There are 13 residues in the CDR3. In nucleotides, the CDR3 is TGCAGCGGGCGGGGGGCGTACACCGGGGAGCTGTTTTTT. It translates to CSGRGAYTGELFF.

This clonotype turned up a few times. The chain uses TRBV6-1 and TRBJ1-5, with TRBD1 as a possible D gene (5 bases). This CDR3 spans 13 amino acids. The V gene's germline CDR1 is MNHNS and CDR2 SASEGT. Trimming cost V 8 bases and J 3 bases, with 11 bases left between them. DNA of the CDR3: TGTGCCAGCGGGAGACAGAACAATCAGCCCCAGCATTTT. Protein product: CASGRQNNQPQHF.

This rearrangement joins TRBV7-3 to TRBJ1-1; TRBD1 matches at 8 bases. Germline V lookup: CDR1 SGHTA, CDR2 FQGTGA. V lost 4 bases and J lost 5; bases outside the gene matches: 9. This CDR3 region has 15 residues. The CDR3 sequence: CASSSTGTGGTEAFF. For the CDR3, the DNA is TGTGCCAGCAGCTCGACCGGGACAGGAGGAACTGAAGCTTTCTTT.

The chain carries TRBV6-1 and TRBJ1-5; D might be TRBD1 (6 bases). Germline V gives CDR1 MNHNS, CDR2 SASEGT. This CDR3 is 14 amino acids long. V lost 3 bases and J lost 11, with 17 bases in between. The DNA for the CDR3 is TGTGCCAGCAGTGATCACAGGGCTCGGGGTTCCCAGCATTTT. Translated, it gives CASSDHRARGSQHF.